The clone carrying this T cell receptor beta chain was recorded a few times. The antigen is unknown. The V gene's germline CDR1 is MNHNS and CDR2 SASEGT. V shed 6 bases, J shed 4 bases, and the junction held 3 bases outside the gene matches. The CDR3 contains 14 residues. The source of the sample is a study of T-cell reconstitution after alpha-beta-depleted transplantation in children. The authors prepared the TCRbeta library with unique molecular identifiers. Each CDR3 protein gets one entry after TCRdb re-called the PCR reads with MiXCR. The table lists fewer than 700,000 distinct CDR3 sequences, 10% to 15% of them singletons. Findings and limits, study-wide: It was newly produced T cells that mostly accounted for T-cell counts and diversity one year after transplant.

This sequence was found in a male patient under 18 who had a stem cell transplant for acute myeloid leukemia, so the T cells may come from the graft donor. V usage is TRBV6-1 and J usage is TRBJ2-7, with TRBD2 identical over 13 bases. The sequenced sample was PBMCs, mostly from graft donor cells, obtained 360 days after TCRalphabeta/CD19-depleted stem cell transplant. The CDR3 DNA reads TGTGCCAGCAGACTACTAGCGGGAGGGTACGAGCAGTACTTC. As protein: CASRLLAGGYEQYF.